These 20 T cell receptor beta chains were sequenced from one sample in a study of T cells after yellow fever vaccination. In TCRdb, the 5' RACE reads were re-called with MiXCR into one record per CDR3 protein. Of about 500,000 distinct CDR3 sequences listed, roughly a sixth are singletons. The sample here was PBMCs, taken less than 6 days after the first yellow fever vaccination. These receptors originate from a man aged 18-30 years who received the YFV17D yellow fever vaccine.

The chain has TRBV24-1 and TRBJ2-3, with D hard to call. CDR3 length equals 15 residues. Germline V gene sequence: CDR1 KGHDR, CDR2 SFDVKD. The V gene lost 0 bases and the J gene lost 2 bases, with 8 bases spanning the gap. The CDR3 loop is CATSDLQDDTDTQYF. The CDR3, as DNA: TGTGCCACCAGTGATTTGCAAGACGACACAGATACGCAGTATTTT.

This clonotype was recorded a few times. The chain combines TRBV18 with TRBJ2-1; D may be TRBD2 (5 bases). Germline CDR1 KGHSH, CDR2 LQKENI. Trimming left V 6 bases short and J 8 bases short, with 23 bases between. The CDR3 has 16 amino acids. The CDR3 nucleotides read TGTGCCAGCTCCCTCCGGGGTTCGACCATCGGATATGAGCAGTTCTTC. This codes for CASSLRGSTIGYEQFF.

The CDR3 loop reads CASSLGQGVIEQYV. DNA for the CDR3: TGTGCCAGCAGCCTAGGACAGGGGGTCATCGAGCAGTACGTC. The chain employs TRBV5-6 and TRBJ2-7, with 10 bases matching TRBD1. The V gene end was trimmed by 4 bases and the J gene end by 6 bases; junction bases not matched to a gene: 7. This CDR3 spans 14 amino acids. In germline, CDR1 is SGHDT, CDR2 YYEEEE.

This clonotype was seen a few times. The chain carries TRBV29-1 and TRBJ2-1, with D uncertain. The V end was cut by 7 bases, the J end by 0 bases, with 10 bases between. The CDR3 covers 13 residues. Germline V gene data show CDR1 as SQVTM and CDR2 as ANQGSEA. The CDR3 region is CSEVPSSYNEQFF. As DNA, the CDR3 is TGCAGCGAAGTACCGAGCTCCTACAATGAGCAGTTCTTC.

The chain is built from TRBV5-1 and TRBJ2-1, with 10 bases matching TRBD2. The CDR3 runs 17 residues. Losses at the gene ends were 2 bases for V and 3 bases for J; bases not matched to a gene: 8. Germline loops: CDR1 SGHRS, CDR2 YFSETQ. The CDR3 spells CASSLNQRGGRYNEQFF. CDR3 nucleotides: TGCGCCAGCAGCTTAAACCAGCGGGGGGGCCGCTACAATGAGCAGTTCTTC.

Ten or more counts support this clonotype. V usage is TRBV5-1 and J usage is TRBJ2-1, with TRBD2 matching over 14 bases. CDR1 is SGHRS, CDR2 YFSETQ, per germline. With 4 bases clipped from V and 15 bases from J, the junction kept 12 bases outside the gene matches. CDR3 length equals 15 residues. The CDR3 nucleotides are TGCGCCAGCAGCGCGGGGGGGACTAGCGGGGGCGCCGGGTTCTTC. Protein: CASSAGGTSGGAGFF. The full variable domain, rest sourced from reference TRBV5-1 and TRBJ2-1, is KAGVTQTPRYLIKTRGQQVTLSCSPISGHRSVSWYQQTPGQGLQFLFEYFSETQRNKGNFPGRFSGRQFSNSRSEMNVSTLELGDSALYLCASSAGGTSGGAGFFGPGTRLTVL.

The sample holds a few counts of this clonotype. This chain connects TRBV6-1 to TRBJ2-2; D gene ambiguous. The CDR3 contains 15 residues. Germline V CDR1 and CDR2: MNHNS, SASEGT. V was shortened by 8 bases and J by 0 bases, with 13 bases between the two germline ends. The CDR3 sequence is CASQTPASNTGELFF. In nucleotides, the CDR3 is TGTGCCAGCCAAACACCCGCTTCGAACACCGGGGAGCTGTTTTTT.

This clonotype came up a few times. This chain uses TRBV7-9 with TRBJ1-1; unclear D gene. Germline V gene data show CDR1 as SEHNR and CDR2 as FQNEAQ (reference sequence). The CDR3 loop spans 13 amino acids. Trimming cost V 5 bases and J 1 base, with 8 bases left between them. In nucleotides, the CDR3 is TGTGCCAGCAGCCCCTCCTGGAACACTGAAGCTTTCTTT. The encoded protein is CASSPSWNTEAFF. Combining the CDR3 with reference TRBV7-9 and TRBJ1-1 gives the whole variable domain DTGVSQNPRHKITKRGQNVTFRCDPISEHNRLYWYRQTLGQGPEFLTYFQNEAQLEKSRLLSDRFSAERPKGSFSTLEIQRTEQGDSAMYLCASSPSWNTEAFFGQGTRLTVV.

This rearrangement joins TRBV7-2 to TRBJ1-6; TRBD1 is a possible D gene (6 bases). The CDR3 is 10 residues long. The V end lost 5 bases, the J end lost 14 bases, and 7 bases lay between the germline ends. Germline V gives CDR1 SGHTA, CDR2 FQGNSA. The CDR3 DNA is TGTGCCAGCAGCGGACAGACCCTCCACTTT. Residues: CASSGQTLHF. Drawing the rest from reference TRBV7-2 and TRBJ1-6, the complete variable domain is GAGVSQSPSNKVTEKGKDVELRCDPISGHTALYWYRQSLGQGLEFLIYFQGNSAPDKSGLPSDRFSAERTGGSVSTLTIQRTQQEDSAVYLCASSGQTLHFGNGTRLTVT.

The chain is built from TRBV7-6 and TRBJ2-7, with 9 bases matching TRBD1. The ends lost 5 bases at V and 5 bases at J; junction bases unmatched: 10. Germline V CDR1 and CDR2: SGHVS, FNYEAQ. The CDR3 totals 15 residues. CDR3 DNA sequence: TGTGCCAGCAGCCGGACCCCGGGACAGGGCCACGAGCAGTACTTC. Encoded protein: CASSRTPGQGHEQYF.

This clonotype has at least ten counts. This chain links TRBV5-1 with TRBJ2-2; possibly TRBD1 for D (6 bases). From germline, CDR1 is SGHRS and CDR2 YFSETQ. With 3 bases removed from V and 1 base from J, the gap between germline ends came to 7 bases. This CDR3 region has 14 residues. The DNA of the CDR3 is TGCGCCAGCAGCTGGACAGTGAACACCGGGGAGCTGTTTTTT. Translated: CASSWTVNTGELFF.

The genes are TRBV2 and TRBJ1-6; no firm D call. CDR3 length: 14 amino acids. The germline V gene encodes CDR1 SNHLY and CDR2 FYNNEI. The germline V and J ends were trimmed by 3 bases and 8 bases, with 11 bases remaining between them. CDR3 DNA: TGTGCCAGCAGTGAGGAACTTAGGGATTCACCCCTCCACTTT. It yields the protein CASSEELRDSPLHF.

The chain carries TRBV3-1 and TRBJ2-7, with TRBD1 identical over 8 bases. This CDR3 has 16 residues. Germline V gene lookup returns CDR1 LGHDT and CDR2 YNNKEL (reference sequence). Germline trimming cut 1 base from V and 4 bases from J; bases unmatched to any gene: 9. DNA for the CDR3: TGTGCCAGCAGCCAAGCCAGGACAGGGAATCTTTACGAGCAGTACTTC. Protein sequence: CASSQARTGNLYEQYF.

This clonotype was counted only a few times. The chain is built from TRBV2 and TRBJ2-7; 9 bases match TRBD1. The CDR3 has 13 amino acids. The germline V gene encodes CDR1 SNHLY and CDR2 FYNNEI. Trimming removed 6 bases from V and 4 bases from J; junction bases left unmatched: 4. CDR3 bases: TGTGCCAGCAGGGACAGGGGAAGGTACGAGCAGTACTTC. This gives the protein CASRDRGRYEQYF.

This clonotype was seen more than once but under ten times. CDR3 sequence: CASSRGVYNSPLHF. The CDR3 DNA sequence: TGTGCCAGCAGCCGAGGGGTCTATAATTCACCCCTCCACTTT. The chain has TRBV3-1 and TRBJ1-6; tentatively, D is TRBD1 (5 bases). V shed 4 bases and J shed 3 bases, with 7 bases lying between them. The CDR3 is 14 residues long. Germline values: CDR1 LGHDT, CDR2 YNNKEL (reference sequence).

The table lists this clonotype with a few counts. V is TRBV28 and J is TRBJ2-7; D possibly corresponds to TRBD1 (6 bases). From germline, CDR1 is MDHEN and CDR2 SYDVKM. CDR3 length equals 13 residues. Trimming took off 6 bases at V and 5 bases at J, with 14 bases between the two ends. The chain's CDR3 is CASRDQTGNEQYV. The CDR3 DNA is TGTGCCAGCAGAGATCAAACAGGGAACGAGCAGTACGTC.

A few counts support this clonotype. The chain recombines TRBV4-2 with TRBJ2-1; D might be TRBD1 or TRBD2, each matching 6 bases. Between the trimmed V and J ends, which lost 0 bases and 5 bases, there was a span of 11 bases. CDR3 length equals 15 residues. Germline V lookup: CDR1 LGHNA, CDR2 YNFKEQ. The CDR3 coding sequence is TGTGCCAGCAGCCAAGATCGGGGGCGAGACAATGAGCAGTTCTTC. Its protein product is CASSQDRGRDNEQFF.

This clonotype was found a few times. The CDR3 DNA reads as TGCGCCAGCAGCATCGGGAGTAACTATGGCTACACCTTC. Amino acids: CASSIGSNYGYTF. V is TRBV5-1 and J is TRBJ1-2; no firm D call. The CDR3 loop spans 13 amino acids. Germline-derived CDR1 and CDR2 are SGHRS and YFSETQ. Trimming removed 4 bases from V and 1 base from J, with 8 bases in between.

This clonotype was seen more than once but under ten times. The CDR3 sequence is CASTPLQGLSPLHF. The CDR3 region has the DNA TGTGCCAGCACCCCGCTGCAGGGTCTTTCACCCCTCCACTTT. The chain joins TRBV7-2 to TRBJ1-6, with D possibly being TRBD1 (5 bases). CDR1 is SGHTA, CDR2 FQGNSA, per germline. The germline V and J ends were trimmed by 7 bases and 9 bases, with 16 bases remaining between them. CDR3 length equals 14 residues.

J is TRBJ2-2 and V is TRBV14; 9 bases are shared with TRBD1. This CDR3 region has 17 residues. The V and J ends lost 6 bases and 2 bases, in that order; junction bases with no gene match: 10. CDR1 is SGHDN and CDR2 is FVKESK in the germline V gene. Here the CDR3 DNA reads TGTGCCAGCAGGGGCGGGACAGGGCTGGAAAACACCGGGGAGCTGTTTTTT. Translated, it gives CASRGGTGLENTGELFF.